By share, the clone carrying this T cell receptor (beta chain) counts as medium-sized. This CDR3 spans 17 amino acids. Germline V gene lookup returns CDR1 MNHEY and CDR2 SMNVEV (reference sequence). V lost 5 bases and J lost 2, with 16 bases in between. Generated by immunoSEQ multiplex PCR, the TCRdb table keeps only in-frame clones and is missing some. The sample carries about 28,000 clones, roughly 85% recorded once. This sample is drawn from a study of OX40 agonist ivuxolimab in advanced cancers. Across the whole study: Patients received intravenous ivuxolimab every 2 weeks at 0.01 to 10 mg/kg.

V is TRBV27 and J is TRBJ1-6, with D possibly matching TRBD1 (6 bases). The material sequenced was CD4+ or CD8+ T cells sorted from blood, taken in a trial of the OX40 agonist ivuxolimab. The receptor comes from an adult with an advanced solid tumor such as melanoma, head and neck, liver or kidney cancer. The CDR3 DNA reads TGTGCCAGCAGTCGATCGGGGACAAGCACCTATAATTCACCCCTCCACTTT. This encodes CASSRSGTSTYNSPLHF.